This T cell receptor beta chain was found in a study of shared clonotypes between healthy human individuals. As concerns this clone: Its target is not known.

The CDR3 is 14 residues long. Germline CDR1 SGHDT, CDR2 YYEEEE. V was cut by 0 bases and J by 3 bases, with 8 bases left in between. On sorted subsets, replicate PCRs used 200 to 250 ng DNA, or 30,000 or so T cell genomes. Libraries were prepared by immunoSEQ multiplex PCR; TCRdb keeps only in-frame clonotypes and omits some of them. The table includes roughly 720,000 clones, 90% detected once. Study observations and caveats: Deeper or shallower sequencing was expected to change how clonotypes are shared among donors.

The clonotype comes from a man younger than 35 in good health. Some clones in this sample may be carry-over from other donors' samples. The sequenced sample was memory CD8+ T cells from PBMCs. The subset is: CD45RO+ cells pooled with CCR7-negative TemRA cells. The J gene is TRBJ2-3, the V gene TRBV5-6; D not certain. This chain's CDR3 is CASSLVGVTDTQYF. CDR3 sequence (DNA): TGTGCCAGCAGCTTGGTGGGTGTAACAGATACGCAGTATTTT.